The 8 T cell receptor beta chains reported below all come from one sample, sequenced in a study of cytomegalovirus exposure and HLA in healthy donors. The PCR contained 60 Vbeta and 13 Jbeta primers. TCRdb's copy holds only in-frame clones and misses some; the assay was immunoSEQ multiplex PCR. The sample has some 190,000 clones, 80% seen once; the top ten hold around 1.9%. Sequencing was performed on PBMCs. Receptors were obtained from a woman aged 25 to 45 in good health and CMV-seronegative.

The V gene is TRBV6-6, the J gene TRBJ2-3; 8 nucleotides line up with TRBD2. Per the germline V gene, CDR1 is MNHNY and CDR2 is SVGAGI (reference sequence). The V segment lost 6 bases and the J segment 3 bases; nucleotides outside the gene matches: 8. The CDR3 consists of 15 residues. The CDR3 region has the DNA TGTGCCAGCAGGGAACCCGGGACTAGGACAGATACGCAGTATTTT. Protein sequence: CASREPGTRTDTQYF.

The chain is built from TRBV5-1 and TRBJ1-2; D is ambiguous. The CDR3 has 13 residues. V lost 0 bases and J 5 bases, leaving 8 bases between the germline ends. The V gene's germline CDR1 is SGHRS and CDR2 YFSETQ. The CDR3 sequence: CASSLAEAYGYTF. The CDR3 DNA reads as TGCGCCAGCAGCTTGGCAGAGGCATATGGCTACACCTTC. Full variable domain (missing parts from reference TRBV5-1 and TRBJ1-2): KAGVTQTPRYLIKTRGQQVTLSCSPISGHRSVSWYQQTPGQGLQFLFEYFSETQRNKGNFPGRFSGRQFSNSRSEMNVSTLELGDSALYLCASSLAEAYGYTFGSGTRLTVV.

The rearrangement uses TRBV4-3 and TRBJ1-1, with TRBD1 as a possible D gene (6 bases). V was clipped by 3 bases and J by 3 bases, with 11 bases between them. The CDR3 covers 14 residues. CDR1 is LGHNA, CDR2 YSLEER, per germline. In DNA form, the CDR3 reads TGCGCCAGCAGCCACCCAGGGGCAGACACTGAAGCTTTCTTT. Translated, it gives CASSHPGADTEAFF.

The rearrangement uses TRBV7-9 and TRBJ2-5; 11 bases are shared with TRBD1. V lost 4 bases, J lost 3 bases, and 4 bases stayed unmatched. CDR1 and CDR2 (germline): SEHNR, FQNEAQ (reference sequence). This CDR3 spans 15 amino acids. The CDR3 DNA follows: TGTGCCAGCAGCTGGGGACAGGGGGTAGAAGAGACCCAGTACTTC. The encoded protein is CASSWGQGVEETQYF.

J is TRBJ2-7 and V is TRBV29-1; 7 bases line up with TRBD1. Germline CDR1 is SQVTM and CDR2 is ANQGSEA. The CDR3 sequence is 14 residues long. V shed 4 bases, J shed 2 bases, and the junction held 8 bases outside the gene matches. The CDR3 nucleotides read TGCAGCGTTGGGACCCTAGGGACAGCCTACGAGCAGTACTTC. Translation gives CSVGTLGTAYEQYF.

The sample holds a few counts of this clone. This rearrangement joins TRBV6-5 to TRBJ2-3, with 7 bases aligning to TRBD1. Trimming removed 6 bases from V and 0 bases from J; junction bases left unmatched: 3. CDR3 size: 14 residues. Germline loops: CDR1 MNHEY, CDR2 SVGAGI. The CDR3, as DNA: TGTGCCAGCAGGAAACAGGGGAGCACAGATACGCAGTATTTT. Protein product: CASRKQGSTDTQYF.

The V and J genes are TRBV5-4 and TRBJ1-2; 9 bases fit TRBD1. Germline loops: CDR1 SGHNT, CDR2 YYREEE (reference sequence). The ends lost 4 bases at V and 8 bases at J; junction bases unmatched: 6. The CDR3 is 13 amino acids. CDR3 DNA sequence: TGTGCCAGCAGCAACAGGGGGCTGATCGGCTACACCTTC. It is translated as CASSNRGLIGYTF.

The chain recombines TRBV25-1 with TRBJ1-6, with TRBD1 matching 7 bases. The germline gives CDR1 MGHDK, CDR2 SYGVNS. V was pared by 8 bases and J by 9 bases, with 13 bases of the junction left unmatched. The CDR3 totals 15 residues. CDR3 loop: CASGGRGQRSSPLHF. Here the CDR3 DNA reads TGTGCCAGCGGTGGTAGGGGACAGAGGTCTTCACCCCTCCACTTT.